The T cell receptor beta chain under discussion was sequenced for a study of blood T cell repertoires in COVID-19. Whole-study context: Samples of COVID-19 (acute and convalescent) were obtained from the United States, Italy and Spain.

Germline assignment: CDR1 SNHLY and CDR2 FYNNEI. The CDR3 has 14 residues. Trimming removed 2 bases at V and 6 bases at J, with 13 bases between. This clone was observed a few times. Assay: immunoSEQ multiplex PCR; the TCRdb copy retains only in-frame clones and omits some. The sample records about 220,000 clones, over 70% being singletons. The gene calls are TRBV2 and TRBJ1-1; unclear D gene. This receptor was obtained from a woman in her 70s with acute or convalescent COVID-19. The material sequenced was peripheral blood. Here the CDR3 reads CASSETPRGAEAFF. The CDR3 DNA is TGTGCCAGCAGTGAAACCCCCCGGGGTGCTGAAGCTTTCTTT.